Here is one T cell receptor beta chain with its context. Its antigen is still unknown. Amplified TCR beta CDR3 regions derived from RNA transcripts. HTBI primers drove first-round RT-PCR of the TCR CDR3. TCRdb passed the multiplex PCR reads through MiXCR, listing each CDR3 protein once. Among about 640,000 distinct CDR3 sequences listed, about a fifth were seen once. This record belongs to a study of T cells in Graves' hyperthyroidism and ophthalmopathy. Study-wide results and limits: Ophthalmopathy prediction by the model preceded onset by a median about 6.5 months. Most clonotypes expanded in the thyroid (above 0.001) were also present in blood. By a 13 V-J model, ophthalmopathy was set apart from stable hyperthyroidism.

Patients affected by ophthalmopathy presented a Clinical Activity Score of at least 3, a NOSPECS grade of at least 4, and disease duration below 3 months. This TCR was recovered from a man younger than 40 with Graves' ophthalmopathy. The sequencing sample was made of blood.

CDR3 coding DNA: TGTGCCAGCTCCTCGCAGGGGACTAGCGGTTACAATGAGCAGTTCTTC. It codes for CASSSQGTSGYNEQFF. The chain links TRBV18 to TRBJ2-1; 11 nucleotides match TRBD2. This CDR3 region has 16 residues. Trimming removed 6 bases from V and 4 bases from J; junction bases left unmatched: 8. Looked up from germline, CDR1 is KGHSH and CDR2 is LQKENI.